The 10 T cell receptor beta chains below were found in one sample sequenced in a study of blood T cell repertoires in COVID-19. Data came from immunoSEQ multiplex PCR; TCRdb stores just in-frame clones and leaves some out. This table holds about 200,000 clones, approximately 90% found once. The sequenced sample consisted of peripheral blood. The receptor set was obtained from a man aged 55 to 69 with COVID-19, enrolled during active disease.

A single count supports this clone. The chain couples TRBV12-3 or TRBV12-4 to TRBJ1-1; D gene uncertain. The length of the CDR3 is 12 residues. V was trimmed by 3 bases and J by 10 bases, leaving 12 bases between them. As DNA, the CDR3 is TGTGCCAGCAGTTTTGTCCTAGAAGGAGCTTTCTTT. Residues: CASSFVLEGAFF.

The J gene is TRBJ1-3, the V gene TRBV28, with 12 bases matching TRBD1. This CDR3 is 17 amino acids long. Per the germline V gene, CDR1 is MDHEN and CDR2 is SYDVKM. V gave up 3 bases and J gave up 4 bases; unmatched junction bases: 7. The CDR3 bases are TGTGCCAGCAGTTTGGGGACAGGGGGCTCCTTAGGAAACACCATATATTTT. Amino acid sequence: CASSLGTGGSLGNTIYF. The full variable domain, rest sourced from reference TRBV28 and TRBJ1-3, is DVKVTQSSRYLVKRTGEKVFLECVQDMDHENMFWYRQDPGLGLRLIYFSYDVKMKEKGDIPEGYSVSREKKERFSLILESASTNQTSMYLCASSLGTGGSLGNTIYFGEGSWLTVV.

This chain joins TRBV7-2 and TRBJ2-1; perhaps TRBD1 as D (6 bases). Per the germline V gene, CDR1 is SGHTA and CDR2 is FQGNSA. Between the trimmed V and J ends, which lost 1 base and 7 bases, there was a span of 11 bases. The CDR3 length is 14 residues. The CDR3 here is CASSLGGRGNEQFF. For the CDR3, the DNA is TGTGCCAGCAGCTTAGGGGGGCGTGGGAATGAGCAGTTCTTC.

The chain links TRBV27 to TRBJ2-7; 8 bases are a match to TRBD1. Germline CDR1 is MNHEY and CDR2 is SMNVEV (reference sequence). Trimming took 2 bases from V and 3 from J; bases not matched to a gene: 3. The CDR3 covers 14 residues. This CDR3 reads CASSLAGGGYEQYF. The CDR3 bases are TGTGCCAGCAGTTTAGCAGGGGGCGGCTACGAGCAGTACTTC.

J is TRBJ1-3 and V is TRBV19; 11 positions match TRBD1. From germline, CDR1 is LNHDA and CDR2 SQIVND (reference sequence). The CDR3 consists of 12 residues. DNA for the CDR3: TGTGCGTCGTGGGACAGGGGGAACACCATATATTTT. Translated: CASWDRGNTIYF.

CDR3: CASSGTGPPGANVLTF. CDR3 coding DNA: TGCGCCAGCAGCGGAACAGGGCCCCCTGGGGCCAACGTCCTGACTTTC. The chain joins TRBV5-1 to TRBJ2-6; D possibly corresponds to TRBD1 (6 bases). Trimming removed 4 bases from V and 2 bases from J, with 13 bases in between. Per the germline V gene, CDR1 is SGHRS and CDR2 is YFSETQ. This CDR3 comprises 16 residues.

The chain joins TRBV25-1 to TRBJ1-5; D ambiguous. The germline gives CDR1 MGHDK, CDR2 SYGVNS. Trimming took off 1 base at V and 2 bases at J, with 12 bases between the two ends. The CDR3 totals 16 residues. As DNA, the CDR3 is TGTGCCAGCAGTGAATCGAGGGCGGGCGGCAATCAGCCCCAGCATTTT. It specifies CASSESRAGGNQPQHF.

A few counts support this clone. This chain joins TRBV30 and TRBJ2-7; D gene uncertain. Trimming removed 1 base at V and 2 bases at J, with 12 bases between. In germline, CDR1 is GTSNPN, CDR2 SVGIG (reference sequence). This CDR3 has 14 residues. For the CDR3, the DNA is TGTGCCTGGAGTGAACAAATCCCTCCCTACGAGCAGTACTTC. The encoded protein is CAWSEQIPPYEQYF.

The chain links TRBV10-1 to TRBJ1-5; 7 bases fit TRBD1. In germline, CDR1 is WNHNN, CDR2 SYGVQD (reference sequence). The V segment lost 6 bases and the J segment 4 bases; nucleotides outside the gene matches: 9. The CDR3 has 15 residues. The CDR3 loop reads CASSFGQETNQPQHF. Here the CDR3 DNA reads TGCGCCAGCAGCTTCGGACAGGAGACAAATCAGCCCCAGCATTTT.

This chain uses TRBV15 with TRBJ1-5, with 9 bases lining up with TRBD1. Germline trimming cut 4 bases from V and 1 base from J; bases unmatched to any gene: 11. The germline CDR1 and CDR2 sequences are LNHNV and YYDKDF (reference sequence). This CDR3 region has 18 residues. CDR3 sequence (DNA): TGTGCCACCAGCAAGACAGGGGGACAGGGATTGAGCAATCAGCCCCAGCATTTT. Its translation: CATSKTGGQGLSNQPQHF.